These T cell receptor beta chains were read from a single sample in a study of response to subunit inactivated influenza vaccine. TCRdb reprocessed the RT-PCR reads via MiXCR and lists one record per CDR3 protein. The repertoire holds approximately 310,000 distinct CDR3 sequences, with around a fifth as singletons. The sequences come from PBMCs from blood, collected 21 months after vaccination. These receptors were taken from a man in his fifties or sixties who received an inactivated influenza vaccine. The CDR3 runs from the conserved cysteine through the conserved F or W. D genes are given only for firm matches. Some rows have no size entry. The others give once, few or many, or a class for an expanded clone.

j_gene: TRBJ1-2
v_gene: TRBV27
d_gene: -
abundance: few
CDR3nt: TGTGCCAGCAGTTTCGGCATCGCCTATGGCTACACCTTC
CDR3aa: CASSFGIAYGYTF

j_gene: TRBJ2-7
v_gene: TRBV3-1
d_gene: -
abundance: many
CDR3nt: TGTGCCAGCAGCCAAGGGGGGCCTTTAGTCTACGAGCAGTACTTC
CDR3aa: CASSQGGPLVYEQYF

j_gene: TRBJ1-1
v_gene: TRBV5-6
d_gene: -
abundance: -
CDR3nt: TGTGCCAGCAGATTGACCGGGGCCCGAGGGACTGAAGCTTTCTTT
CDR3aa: CASRLTGARGTEAFF

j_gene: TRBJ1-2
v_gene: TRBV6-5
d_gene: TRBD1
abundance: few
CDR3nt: TGTGCCAGCAGTTACGGCAGGGGGCGCGACTATGGCTACACCTTC
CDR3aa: CASSYGRGRDYGYTF

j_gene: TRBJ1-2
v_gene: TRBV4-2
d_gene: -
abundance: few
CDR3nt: TGTGCCAGCAGCCAGACGGCTGGACAGAACTATGGCTACACCTTC
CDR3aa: CASSQTAGQNYGYTF

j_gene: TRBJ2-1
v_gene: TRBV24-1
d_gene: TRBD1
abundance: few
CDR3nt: TGTGCCACCAGTTTACAGGGGCGCCCCAATGAGCAGTTCTTC
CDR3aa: CATSLQGRPNEQFF

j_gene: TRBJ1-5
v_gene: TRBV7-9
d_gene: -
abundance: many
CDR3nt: TGTGCCAGCAGGACGCGTCCGGGCAATCAGCCCCAGCATTTT
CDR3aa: CASRTRPGNQPQHF

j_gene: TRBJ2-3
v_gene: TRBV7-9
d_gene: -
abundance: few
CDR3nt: TGTGCCAGCAGCCCCTGGGGCCAAGTCACAGATACGCAGTATTTT
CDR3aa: CASSPWGQVTDTQYF

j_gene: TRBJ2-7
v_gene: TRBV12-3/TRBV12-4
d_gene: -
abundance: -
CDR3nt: TGTGCCAGCAGTTTATTGAGTCAGCAGTACTTC
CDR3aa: CASSLLSQQYF

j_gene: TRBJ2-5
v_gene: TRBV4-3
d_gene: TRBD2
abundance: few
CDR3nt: TGCGCCAGCAGCCAAGGACCAGCGGGAGTTATAGAGACCCAGTACTTC
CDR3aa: CASSQGPAGVIETQYF

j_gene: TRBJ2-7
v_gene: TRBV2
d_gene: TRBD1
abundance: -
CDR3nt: TGTGCCAGCAGACCCACCCCGGACAGGGACGAGCAGTACTTC
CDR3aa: CASRPTPDRDEQYF

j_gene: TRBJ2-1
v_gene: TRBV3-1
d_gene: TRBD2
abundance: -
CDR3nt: TGTGCCAGCAGCAAGCTAGCGGGGGCATCCTACAATGAGCAGTTCTTC
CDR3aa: CASSKLAGASYNEQFF

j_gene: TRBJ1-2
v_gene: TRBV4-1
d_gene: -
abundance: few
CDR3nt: TGCGCCAGCAGCCAAGGATGGGGAGTGGTCTATGGCTACACCTTC
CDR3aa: CASSQGWGVVYGYTF

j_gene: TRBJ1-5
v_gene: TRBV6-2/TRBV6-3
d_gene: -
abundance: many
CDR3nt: TGTGCCAGCAGAGAGGGGGATCAGCCCCAGCATTTT
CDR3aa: CASREGDQPQHF

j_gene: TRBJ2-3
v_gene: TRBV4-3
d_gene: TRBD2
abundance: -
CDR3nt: TGCGCCAGCAGCCAAACTAGCGGGGGCACAGATACGCAGTATTTT
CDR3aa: CASSQTSGGTDTQYF

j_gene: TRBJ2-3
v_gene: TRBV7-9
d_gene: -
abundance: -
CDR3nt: TGTGCCAGCAGCTTAGATCTTGTGGGGAGCACAGATACGCAGTATTTT
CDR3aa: CASSLDLVGSTDTQYF

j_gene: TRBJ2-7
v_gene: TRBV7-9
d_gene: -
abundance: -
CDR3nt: TGTGCCAGCAGCTTAGGTCGACAGGCAACCTACGAGCAGTACTTC
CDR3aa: CASSLGRQATYEQYF

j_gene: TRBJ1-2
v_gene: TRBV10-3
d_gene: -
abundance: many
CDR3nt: TGTGCCATCAGTGAGAGGGGTTCTAACTATGGCTACACCTTC
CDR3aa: CAISERGSNYGYTF

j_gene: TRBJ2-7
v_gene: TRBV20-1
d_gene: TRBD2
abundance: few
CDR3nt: TGCAGTGCTCTTACCGGACTAGCGGGAAACGAGCAGTACTTC
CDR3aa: CSALTGLAGNEQYF

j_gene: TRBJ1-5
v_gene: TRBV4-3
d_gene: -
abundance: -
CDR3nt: TGCGCCAGCAGCCAAGAAGGAGGTTATAGCAATCAGCCCCAGCATTTT
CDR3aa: CASSQEGGYSNQPQHF

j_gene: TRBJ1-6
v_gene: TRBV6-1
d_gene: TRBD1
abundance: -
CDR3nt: TGTGCCAGCAGTAGACGCTCTGGACAGGGGGCGGATTCACCCCTCCACTTT
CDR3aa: CASSRRSGQGADSPLHF

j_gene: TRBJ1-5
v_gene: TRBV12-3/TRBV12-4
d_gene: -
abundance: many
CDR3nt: TGTGCCAGCAGTACCACAGGGTATAGCAATCAGCCCCAGCATTTT
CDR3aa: CASSTTGYSNQPQHF

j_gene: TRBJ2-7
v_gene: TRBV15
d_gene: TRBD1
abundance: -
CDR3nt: TGTGCCACCAGCGAAACTACAGGGGTAGTCTCCTACGAGCAGTACTTC
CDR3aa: CATSETTGVVSYEQYF

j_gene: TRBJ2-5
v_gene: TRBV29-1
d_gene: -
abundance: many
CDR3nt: TGCAGCGTTGAAGGGGGAGGTAGAATGAAGACCCAGTACTTC
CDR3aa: CSVEGGGRMKTQYF

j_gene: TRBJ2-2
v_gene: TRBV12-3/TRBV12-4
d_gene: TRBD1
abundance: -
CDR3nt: TGTGCCAGCAGTCCAAGAGGGGGCTCCGGGGAGCTGTTTTTT
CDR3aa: CASSPRGGSGELFF

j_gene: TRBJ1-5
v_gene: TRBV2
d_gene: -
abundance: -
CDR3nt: TGTGCCAGCGAGGGGGGCAGTGGCAATCAGCCCCAGCATTTT
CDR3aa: CASEGGSGNQPQHF

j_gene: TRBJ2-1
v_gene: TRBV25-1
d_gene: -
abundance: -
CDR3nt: TGTGCCAGCACCCAGTACAATGAGCAGTTCTTC
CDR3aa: CASTQYNEQFF

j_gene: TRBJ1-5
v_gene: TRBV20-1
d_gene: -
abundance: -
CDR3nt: TGCAGTGCCATATTACTCGGGCGCAATCAGCCCCAGCATTTT
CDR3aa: CSAILLGRNQPQHF

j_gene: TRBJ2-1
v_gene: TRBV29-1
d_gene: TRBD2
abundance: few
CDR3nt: TGCAGCGTTGCCGGGGGGGTATCGTACAATGAGCAGTTCTTC
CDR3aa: CSVAGGVSYNEQFF

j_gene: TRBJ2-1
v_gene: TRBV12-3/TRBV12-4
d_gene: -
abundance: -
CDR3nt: TGTGCCAGCAGCCTAAGTGGTTATGAGGGTGAGCAGTTCTTC
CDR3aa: CASSLSGYEGEQFF

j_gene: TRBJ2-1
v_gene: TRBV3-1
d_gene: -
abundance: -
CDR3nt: TGTGCCAGCAGCCAAGATGGAACCTCCCTTCTATCCTCCAATGAGCAGTTCTTC
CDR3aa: CASSQDGTSLLSSNEQFF

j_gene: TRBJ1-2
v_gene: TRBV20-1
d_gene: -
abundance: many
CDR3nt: TGCAGTGCTAGGGGTGTTAATGAGGGCTACACCTTC
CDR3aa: CSARGVNEGYTF